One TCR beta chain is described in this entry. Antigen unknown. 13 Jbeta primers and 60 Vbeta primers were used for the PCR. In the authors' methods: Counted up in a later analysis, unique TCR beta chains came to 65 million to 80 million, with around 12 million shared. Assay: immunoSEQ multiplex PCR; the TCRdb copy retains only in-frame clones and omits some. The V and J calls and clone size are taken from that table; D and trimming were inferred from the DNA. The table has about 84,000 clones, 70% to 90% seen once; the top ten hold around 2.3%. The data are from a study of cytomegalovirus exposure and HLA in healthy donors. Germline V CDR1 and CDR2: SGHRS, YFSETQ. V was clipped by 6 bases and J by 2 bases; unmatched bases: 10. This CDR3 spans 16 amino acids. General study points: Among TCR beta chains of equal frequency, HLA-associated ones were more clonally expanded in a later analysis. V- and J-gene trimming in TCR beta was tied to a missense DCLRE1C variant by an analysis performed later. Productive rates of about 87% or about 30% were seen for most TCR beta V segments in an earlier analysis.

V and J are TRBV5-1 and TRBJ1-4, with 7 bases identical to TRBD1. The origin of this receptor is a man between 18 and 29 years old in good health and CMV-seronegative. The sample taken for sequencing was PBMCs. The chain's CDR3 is CASMSSGGSTNEKLFF. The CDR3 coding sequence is TGCGCCAGCATGTCTTCAGGGGGGAGTACTAATGAAAAACTGTTTTTT.